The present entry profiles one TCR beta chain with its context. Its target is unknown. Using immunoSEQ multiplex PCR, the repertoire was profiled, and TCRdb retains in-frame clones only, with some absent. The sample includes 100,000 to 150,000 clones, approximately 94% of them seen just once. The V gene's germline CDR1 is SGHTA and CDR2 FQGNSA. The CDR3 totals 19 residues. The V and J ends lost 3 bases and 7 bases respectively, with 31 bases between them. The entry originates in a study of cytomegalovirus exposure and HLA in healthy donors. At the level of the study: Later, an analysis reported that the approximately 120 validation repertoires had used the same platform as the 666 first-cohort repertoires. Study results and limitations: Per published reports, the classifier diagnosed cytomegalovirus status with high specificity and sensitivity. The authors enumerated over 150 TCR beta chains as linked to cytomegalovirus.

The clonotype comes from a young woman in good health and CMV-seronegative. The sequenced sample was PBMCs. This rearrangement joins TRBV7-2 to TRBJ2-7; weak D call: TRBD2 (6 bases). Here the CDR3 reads CASSLFEATPGLGVLEQYF. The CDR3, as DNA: TGTGCCAGCAGCTTGTTCGAAGCTACCCCGGGACTGGGAGTTCTTGAGCAGTACTTC.